These 5 T cell receptor beta chains came from one sample sequenced in a study of blood T cells in healthy people across ages. A second about 7 to 11 cycle PCR used barcoded and J-beta primers. TCRdb re-called the 5' RACE reads with MiXCR, one entry per CDR3 protein. The repertoire holds 980,000 or so distinct CDR3 sequences, roughly 48% seen once, with around 15% in the top ten. The sample taken for sequencing was blood. The receptors come from a man aged 25 to 40 in good health.

This clonotype was observed at least ten times. The chain recombines TRBV10-3 with TRBJ2-3, with a tentative D call TRBD2 (5 bases). V lost 7 bases to trimming and J lost 0 bases, with 8 bases between them. This CDR3 comprises 13 residues. Germline CDR1 reads ENHRY; CDR2 reads SYGVKD. The CDR3 region is CAITAGSTDTQYF. As DNA, the CDR3 is TGTGCCATCACTGCGGGCAGCACAGATACGCAGTATTTT.

The rearrangement uses TRBV28 and TRBJ1-6; no definite D call. V lost 7 bases to trimming and J lost 10 bases, with 17 bases between them. The CDR3 sequence is 14 residues long. Germline CDR1 is MDHEN and CDR2 is SYDVKM. Written as DNA, the CDR3 is TGTGCCAGCACTCCTGAGGTTGCCGGGTCACCCCTCCACTTT. Amino acid sequence: CASTPEVAGSPLHF. The whole variable domain, filled in from reference TRBV28 and TRBJ1-6, reads DVKVTQSSRYLVKRTGEKVFLECVQDMDHENMFWYRQDPGLGLRLIYFSYDVKMKEKGDIPEGYSVSREKKERFSLILESASTNQTSMYLCASTPEVAGSPLHFGNGTRLTVT.

A few counts support this clonotype. The genes are TRBV6-5 and TRBJ1-2, with D hard to call. Germline V gives CDR1 MNHEY, CDR2 SVGAGI. V lost 4 bases, J lost 8 bases, and 14 bases lay in between. The CDR3 runs to 13 residues. The CDR3 loop reads CASSSLRSNGYTF. The DNA of the CDR3 is TGTGCCAGCAGTTCTCTACGTTCGAACGGCTACACCTTC.

The gene calls are TRBV10-3 and TRBJ2-4; D might be TRBD1 or TRBD2, each matching 5 bases. The tail of the sequence fits TRBJ2-7 better, so the J call may be wrong. Germline assignment: CDR1 ENHRY and CDR2 SYGVKD. The CDR3 extends over 14 amino acids. CDR3 residues: CAIRPGPAKVEQYF. Here the CDR3 DNA reads TGTGCCATCAGGCCGGGACCAGCGAAGGTCGAGCAGTACTTC.

The gene calls are TRBV14 and TRBJ2-7, with D uncertain. Germline CDR1 SGHDN, CDR2 FVKESK. The CDR3 has 13 amino acids. Trimming stripped 4 bases from V and 0 bases from J, with 7 bases between. The CDR3: CASSRSPSYEQYF. In DNA form, the CDR3 reads TGTGCCAGCAGCCGGTCCCCCTCCTACGAGCAGTACTTC. Complete variable domain (other parts from reference TRBV14 and TRBJ2-7): EAGVTQFPSHSVIEKGQTVTLRCDPISGHDNLYWYRRVMGKEIKFLLHFVKESKQDESGMPNNRFLAERTGGTYSTLKVQPAELEDSGVYFCASSRSPSYEQYFGPGTRLTVT.